This TCR beta chain was identified during a study of technical replicates of blood from several donors. The assay was immunoSEQ multiplex PCR, and TCRdb's table has in-frame clones only and misses some. The data contain more than 70,000 clones, under 95% of them singletons. Material: T cells isolated from PBMCs. This TCR was recovered from a human donor in good health.

DNA for the CDR3: TGTGCTGTACTCGTCCCAAAGAACACCGGGGAGCTGTTTTTT. Translation: CAVLVPKNTGELFF. The chain is built from TRBV6-5 and TRBJ2-2; D gene uncertain. The CDR3 sequence is 14 residues long. Germline assignment: CDR1 MNHEY and CDR2 SVGAGI.